The 10 T cell receptor beta chains given below trace back to one sample, sequenced in a study of cytomegalovirus exposure and HLA in healthy donors. PCR amplification relied on 60 Vbeta primers (plus 13 Jbeta primers). TCRdb's table, derived via immunoSEQ multiplex PCR, lists solely in-frame clones and lacks some. This sample has 140,000 or so clones, with about three quarters found just once. Sequencing was performed on PBMCs. These receptors were collected from a woman in her twenties or thirties in good health and CMV-seronegative.

J is TRBJ2-6 and V is TRBV28, with 7 bases identical to TRBD1. V was clipped by 0 bases and J by 0 bases; unmatched bases: 2. The CDR3 has 17 residues. CDR1 is MDHEN, CDR2 SYDVKM, per germline. The CDR3 spells CASSLWGQYSGANVLTF. DNA for the CDR3: TGTGCCAGCAGTTTATGGGGACAGTACTCTGGGGCCAACGTCCTGACTTTC.

As for this clone: An end of the junction differs from the germline gene, which may be a read error. The rearrangement links TRBV7-9 to TRBJ1-1, with 9 bases matching TRBD1. Germline values: CDR1 SEHNR, CDR2 FQNEAQ (reference sequence). This CDR3 has 15 amino acids. Here the CDR3 DNA reads TGTTCCAGCAGCTCGCGGACAGGGGTAAACACTGAAGCTTTCTTT. Amino acid sequence: CSSSSRTGVNTEAFF.

V and J are TRBV6-5 and TRBJ2-7; no clear D gene. From germline, CDR1 is MNHEY and CDR2 SVGAGI. The CDR3 contains 15 residues. Trimming stripped 0 bases from V and 2 bases from J, with 11 bases between. The CDR3 loop reads CASSYSGLPTYEQYF. CDR3 nucleotides: TGTGCCAGCAGTTACTCGGGCCTCCCGACCTACGAGCAGTACTTC.

CDR3 nucleotide sequence: TGTGCCAGCAGCTTATATCGGGGGGGCGACACCGGGGAGCTGTTTTTT. It yields the protein CASSLYRGGDTGELFF. This chain joins TRBV7-9 and TRBJ2-2, with 8 bases aligning to TRBD2. CDR1 is SEHNR and CDR2 is FQNEAQ in the germline V gene (reference sequence). V lost 2 bases, J lost 3 bases, and 5 bases stayed unmatched. This CDR3 is 16 amino acids long.

This clone was picked up a small number of times. V usage is TRBV28 and J usage is TRBJ1-2; 9 bases align to TRBD1. V shed 3 bases, J shed 5 bases, and the junction held 7 bases outside the gene matches. The CDR3 spans 15 residues. CDR1 and CDR2 from the germline V gene are MDHEN and SYDVKM. The CDR3: CASSFIGQGPYGYTF. The CDR3 region has the DNA TGTGCCAGCAGTTTTATCGGACAGGGGCCGTATGGCTACACCTTC.

The table lists this clone with a count of one. V and J are TRBV27 and TRBJ1-2, with TRBD1 identical over 12 bases. CDR3 length: 16 amino acids. V lost 6 bases to trimming and J lost 6 bases; unmatched junction nucleotides: 11. The germline CDR1 and CDR2 sequences are MNHEY and SMNVEV (reference sequence). CDR3 in amino acids: CASRLPGTGGSDGYTF. The CDR3 region has the DNA TGTGCCAGCAGACTCCCCGGGACAGGGGGCTCAGATGGCTACACCTTC.

V gene TRBV5-1 combines with J gene TRBJ2-5, with 10 positions matching TRBD2. The CDR3 length is 17 residues. J lost 2 bases, V lost 0 bases, and 7 bases had no gene match. Germline V gene sequence: CDR1 SGHRS, CDR2 YFSETQ. The CDR3 region is CASSLARASGGQETQYF. CDR3 DNA sequence: TGCGCCAGCAGCTTGGCCAGGGCTAGCGGGGGTCAAGAGACCCAGTACTTC.

V and J are TRBV10-3 and TRBJ1-5; TRBD1 agrees at 8 bases. The CDR3 totals 16 residues. In germline, CDR1 is ENHRY, CDR2 SYGVKD. V shed 3 bases, J shed 7 bases, and the junction held 11 bases outside the gene matches. In nucleotides, the CDR3 is TGTGCCATCAGTGAATTGGGACAGGCTTTTGGACAGCCCCAGCATTTT. Translated, it gives CAISELGQAFGQPQHF.

This clone was recorded once. The chain carries TRBV7-2 and TRBJ2-4; 9 bases match TRBD2. The junction had 10 bases not matched to a gene; V was cut back by 5 bases and J by 8 bases. The germline CDR1 and CDR2 sequences are SGHTA and FQGNSA. This CDR3 has 15 residues. DNA of the CDR3: TGTGCCAGCAGCCTATCTAGCGGGGACCCCCACATTCAGTACTTC. This sequence encodes CASSLSSGDPHIQYF.

This chain joins TRBV11-2 and TRBJ2-6; D might be TRBD1 (6 bases). CDR1 is SGHAT, CDR2 FQNNGV, per germline. The CDR3 is 18 amino acids. Trimming took off 4 bases at V and 2 bases at J, with 18 bases between the two ends. CDR3 loop: CASSSLNLRGPGANVLTF. As DNA, the CDR3 is TGTGCCAGCAGCTCCCTAAACCTCAGGGGCCCTGGGGCCAACGTCCTGACTTTC.